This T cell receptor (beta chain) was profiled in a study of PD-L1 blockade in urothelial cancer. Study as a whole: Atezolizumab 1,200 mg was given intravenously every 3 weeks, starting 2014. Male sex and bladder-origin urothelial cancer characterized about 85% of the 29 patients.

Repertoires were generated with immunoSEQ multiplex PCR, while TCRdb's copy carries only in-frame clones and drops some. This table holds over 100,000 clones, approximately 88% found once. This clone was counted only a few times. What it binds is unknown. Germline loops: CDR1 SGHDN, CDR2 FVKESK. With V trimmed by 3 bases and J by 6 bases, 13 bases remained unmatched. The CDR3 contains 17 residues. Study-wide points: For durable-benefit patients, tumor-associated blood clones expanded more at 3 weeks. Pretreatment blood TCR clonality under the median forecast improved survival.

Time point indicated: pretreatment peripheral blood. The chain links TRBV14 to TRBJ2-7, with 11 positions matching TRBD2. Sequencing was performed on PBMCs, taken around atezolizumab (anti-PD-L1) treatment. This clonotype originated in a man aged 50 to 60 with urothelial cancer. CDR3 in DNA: TGTGCCAGCAGCCATACTAGCGGGAGCCCGAAGCTGGGCGAGCAGTACTTC. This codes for CASSHTSGSPKLGEQYF.